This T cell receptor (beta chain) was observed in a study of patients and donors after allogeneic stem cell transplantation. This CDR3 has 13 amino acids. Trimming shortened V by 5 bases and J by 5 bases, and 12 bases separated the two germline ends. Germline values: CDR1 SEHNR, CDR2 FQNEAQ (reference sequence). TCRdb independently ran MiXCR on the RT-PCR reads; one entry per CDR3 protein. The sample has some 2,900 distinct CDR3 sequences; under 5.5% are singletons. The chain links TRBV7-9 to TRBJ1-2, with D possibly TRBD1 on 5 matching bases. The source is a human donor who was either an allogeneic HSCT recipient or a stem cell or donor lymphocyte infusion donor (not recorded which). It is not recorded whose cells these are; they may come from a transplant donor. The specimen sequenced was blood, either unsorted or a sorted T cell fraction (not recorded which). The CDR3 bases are TGTGCCAGCAGCCCGGACATTCTTTATGGCTACACCTTC. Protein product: CASSPDILYGYTF.